This T cell receptor (beta chain) was documented in a study of blood T cell repertoires in COVID-19 (dated by TCRdb to about 2020). In the study overall: For ImmuneRACE Cohort 3, a participant was defined as recovered based on two consecutive negative NP/OP PCR tests, clearance by a healthcare professional, or resolution of symptoms. Collaborator samples came from the United States, Italy and Spain and covered acute and convalescent phases of COVID-19. The prospective study material was composed of cDNA or gDNA derived from T cells, B-cell-depleted T cells, or PBMCs. Subjects who had been exposed to COVID-19, were actively infected with it, or had recovered from it provided the deeply sampled blood TCRbeta repertoires that made up the dataset. A freely available public database, intended as a resource for researchers studying the immune response to SARS-CoV-2, is where the repertoires were released. Samples were obtained from the ongoing ImmuneRACE study (first 160 participants) and from about 1,300 subjects provided by 6 global collaborators. The sample metadata nearly always contained a de-identified subject ID, COVID-19 status, age in years and sex. Where available, HLA class I and class II types were obtained from metadata supplied by the sample provider rather than from assay-based typing.

TCRbeta CDR3 regions were amplified from genomic DNA by means of the immunoSEQ Assay, a bias-controlled multiplex PCR. The authors' analysis ran thus. The number of nucleated cells in each sample was estimated from the amplification of reference gene primers within the assay. Sequence reads were collapsed and filtered to measure the absolute abundance of every unique TCRbeta CDR3 rearrangement. Productive Simpson clonality was computed per sample as the square root of Simpson's diversity index over productive rearrangements. The clones in this table, taken by TCRdb from immuneACCESS, are in-frame only. Not every clone is retained; where verified, under half of the shortfall comes from an unresolved V gene, and the cause of the rest is unknown. That table supplies the V and J calls and clone size; D and trimming were determined from the DNA. This sample is represented by about 190,000 clones; approximately 90% of them were singletons. The ten largest make up just under 25% of the sample.

As regards this clone: It has no known antigen specificity. Base qualities are not recorded, but no much larger clone differs from it by a single base.

Points the paper makes about the study in general: The quantity of clinical and demographic metadata differed by source and by participant and was supplied without curation.

Enrolling through a virtual design, the prospective study's participants ranged in age from roughly 18 to 89 years and lived across approximately 25 United States geographic areas. Cohort assignment in the prospective study relied on participant-reported clinical history from a screening survey and a study questionnaire. Mobile phlebotomists in the prospective study collected whole blood, serum and a nasopharyngeal or oropharyngeal swab from every participant. Participants in the prospective study had the option to provide additional blood draws and questionnaires over an approximately 2-month period. Before DNA extraction, blood samples from the prospective study were shipped at room temperature or frozen. The origin of this receptor is a woman aged 40-49 years in a cohort exposed to, infected with or recovered from COVID-19 (not recorded which). The sequenced material came from PBMCs or T cells enriched from blood (not recorded which).

The CDR3 sequence is CASSFGQGDYGYTF. DNA sequence: TGTGCCAGCAGTTTTGGACAGGGGGACTATGGCTACACCTTC. The chain couples TRBV6-2 or TRBV6-3 to TRBJ1-2; TRBD1 aligns with 10 central bases. According to the germline V gene, CDR1 reads MNHEY and CDR2 reads SVGEGT. Spanning cysteine to phenylalanine, the CDR3 consists of 14 amino acids. Of all the DNA, just the CDR3 is kept, 42 bases in frame from base 1. V is pruned by 4 bases and J by 3 bases, leaving 2 bases of the junction without a gene match.